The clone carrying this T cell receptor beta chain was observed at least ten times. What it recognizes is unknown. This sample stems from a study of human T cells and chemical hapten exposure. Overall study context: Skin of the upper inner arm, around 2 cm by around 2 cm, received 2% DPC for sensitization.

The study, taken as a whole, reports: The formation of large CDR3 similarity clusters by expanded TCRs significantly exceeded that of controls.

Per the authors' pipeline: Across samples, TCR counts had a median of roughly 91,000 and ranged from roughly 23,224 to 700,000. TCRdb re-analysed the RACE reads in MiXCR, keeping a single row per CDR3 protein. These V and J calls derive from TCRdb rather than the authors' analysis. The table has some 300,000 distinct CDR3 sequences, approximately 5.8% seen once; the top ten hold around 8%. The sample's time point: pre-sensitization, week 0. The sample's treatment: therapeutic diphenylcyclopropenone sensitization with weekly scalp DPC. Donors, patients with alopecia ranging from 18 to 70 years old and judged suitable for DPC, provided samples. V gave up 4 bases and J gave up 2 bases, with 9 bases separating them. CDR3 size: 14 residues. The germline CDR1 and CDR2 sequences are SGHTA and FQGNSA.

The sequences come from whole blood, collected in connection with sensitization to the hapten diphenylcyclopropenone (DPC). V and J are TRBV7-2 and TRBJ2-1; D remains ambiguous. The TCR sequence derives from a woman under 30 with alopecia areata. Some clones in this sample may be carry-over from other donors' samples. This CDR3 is CASSSDFTYNEQFF. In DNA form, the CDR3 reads TGTGCCAGCAGCTCCGACTTTACCTACAATGAGCAGTTCTTC.